A single sample gave rise to the 28 T cell receptor beta chains below, sequenced in a study of shared clonotypes between healthy human individuals. Positive CCR7 selection of CD45RO-negative cells yielded the naive CD8 cells, and terminally differentiated effector memory CD45RA+ cells were excluded. Measured with immunoSEQ multiplex PCR; TCRdb has only the in-frame clones, and not every one. This table holds 1.5 million to 2.5 million clones, just under 95% found once. The specimen was naive CD8+ T cells sorted from blood. Receptors were obtained from a man aged 18 to 30 in good health.

On this clone itself: Other DNA sequences within the sample encode an identical CDR3. V usage is TRBV30 and J usage is TRBJ1-2, with a tentative D call TRBD1 (5 bases). This CDR3 has 13 residues. V lost 0 bases, J lost 6 bases, and 11 bases lay in between. Germline CDR1 is GTSNPN and CDR2 is SVGIG (reference sequence). The CDR3 loop is CAWSVGAGDGYTF. The CDR3 DNA follows: TGTGCCTGGAGTGTAGGGGCGGGGGATGGCTACACCTTC.

The rearrangement uses TRBV6-1 and TRBJ2-5, with 8 bases that match TRBD1. Germline V gene sequence: CDR1 MNHNS, CDR2 SASEGT. V shed 8 bases and J 5 bases; nucleotides not matched to a gene: 7. The CDR3 runs to 13 residues. CDR3 coding DNA: TGTGCCAGCTGTACCGGGACAGGCGAGACCCAGTACTTC. Translation gives CASCTGTGETQYF.

CDR3 protein: CASGLWEGVGAFF. The CDR3 nucleotides read TGTGCTAGTGGTTTGTGGGAAGGGGTAGGAGCTTTCTTT. The rearrangement uses TRBV12-5 and TRBJ1-1, with D tentatively TRBD1 (5 bases). CDR3 length: 13 amino acids. Trimming took 2 bases from V and 10 from J, leaving 14 bases between them. Germline V gives CDR1 LGHNT, CDR2 FRNRAP.

The V gene is TRBV13, the J gene TRBJ1-4; possible D gene TRBD1, 6 bases. V lost 8 bases and J lost 1, with 14 bases in between. The length of the CDR3 is 15 residues. The germline V gene has CDR1 PRHDT and CDR2 FYEKMQ (reference sequence). The CDR3 region has the DNA TGTGCCAGCGAGCGCAAGACAGGAACTAATGAAAAACTGTTTTTT. This encodes CASERKTGTNEKLFF.

The chain carries TRBV29-1 and TRBJ1-1, with a tentative D call TRBD1 (6 bases). With 8 bases removed from V and 1 base from J, the gap between germline ends came to 20 bases. This CDR3 comprises 15 residues. CDR1 is SQVTM, CDR2 ANQGSEA, per germline. The CDR3 is CSSYPLVTGNTEAFF. The CDR3, as DNA: TGCAGCTCCTACCCATTAGTGACAGGGAACACTGAAGCTTTCTTT.

Note on this clone: The same CDR3 is also encoded by other DNA sequences in this sample. This sequence joins TRBV6-1 and TRBJ1-2; D unresolved. The V end lost 1 base, the J end lost 2 bases, and 2 bases lay between the germline ends. Looked up from germline, CDR1 is MNHNS and CDR2 is SASEGT. The CDR3 has 12 amino acids. This CDR3 is CASSEGNYGYTF. CDR3 sequence (DNA): TGTGCCAGCAGTGAAGGGAACTATGGCTACACCTTC.

This chain joins TRBV2 and TRBJ2-3, with D unclear. Germline V gene lookup returns CDR1 SNHLY and CDR2 FYNNEI. The CDR3 is 12 amino acids. V lost 6 bases, J lost 0 bases, and 4 bases lay in between. The CDR3 DNA reads TGTGCCAGCAGGACTAGCACAGATACGCAGTATTTT. Translation: CASRTSTDTQYF.

J is TRBJ1-1 and V is TRBV5-4, with no clear D. The CDR3 runs 12 residues. Germline V gene data show CDR1 as SGHNT and CDR2 as YYREEE (reference sequence). The V end was cut by 9 bases, the J end by 7 bases, with 16 bases between. This CDR3 reads CATDTPPGEAFF. In DNA form, the CDR3 reads TGTGCCACCGATACCCCCCCCGGTGAAGCTTTCTTT.

The chain recombines TRBV9 with TRBJ2-1, with D unclear. CDR1 SGDLS and CDR2 YYNGEE come from the germline V gene. The CDR3 has 16 amino acids. Trimming removed 4 bases at V and 0 bases at J, with 14 bases between. As DNA, the CDR3 is TGTGCCAGCAGCCCCCGGCCCGAAGTCTCCTACAATGAGCAGTTCTTC. Translated: CASSPRPEVSYNEQFF.

The chain links TRBV30 to TRBJ2-1; possible D gene TRBD2, 6 bases. CDR1 is GTSNPN, CDR2 SVGIG, per germline (reference sequence). This CDR3 is built from 13 residues. V gave up 5 bases and J gave up 3 bases, with 11 bases separating them. The CDR3 DNA reads TGTGCCTGGCTCCGGGAGAACTACAATGAGCAGTTCTTC. Protein sequence: CAWLRENYNEQFF.

The chain is built from TRBV7-2 and TRBJ2-3; 13 nucleotides agree with TRBD2. This CDR3 has 16 amino acids. Germline loops: CDR1 SGHTA, CDR2 FQGNSA. The V gene end was trimmed by 5 bases and the J gene end by 4 bases; junction bases not matched to a gene: 6. The DNA for the CDR3 is TGTGCCAGCAGCGACTGGACTAGCGGGGGCTCAGATACGCAGTATTTT. It is translated as CASSDWTSGGSDTQYF.

The CDR3 DNA reads TGTGCCATCAGCGACAGGTTACAAGAGACCCAGTACTTC. It specifies CAISDRLQETQYF. The chain has TRBV10-3 and TRBJ2-5; D is possibly TRBD1 (6 bases). Germline CDR1 reads ENHRY; CDR2 reads SYGVKD. Between the trimmed V and J ends, which lost 6 bases and 2 bases, there was a span of 10 bases. The CDR3 sequence is 13 residues long.

V usage is TRBV10-3 and J usage is TRBJ2-4; TRBD2 matches at 7 bases. J was trimmed by 4 bases and V by 0 bases; bases with no gene match: 0. CDR1 is ENHRY and CDR2 is SYGVKD in the germline V gene. This CDR3 has 14 amino acids. The DNA for the CDR3 is TGTGCCATCAGTGAGTCGGGGGGGAAAAACATTCAGTACTTC. It is translated as CAISESGGKNIQYF.

Of note for this clone: Germline and junction disagree at one end, which may indicate a read error. The gene calls are TRBV7-7 and TRBJ2-7, with D possibly matching TRBD1 (6 bases). The CDR3 is 13 amino acids. Germline CDR1 and CDR2: SSHAT and FNYEAQ (reference sequence). CDR3 residues: CASSLDSFYEQYF. The CDR3 DNA is TGTGCTAGCAGCTTGGACAGTTTCTACGAGCAGTACTTC.

The chain combines TRBV6-7 with TRBJ2-1, with D perhaps given as TRBD1 or TRBD2 (5 bases each). TRBV6-7 is an open reading frame, and its role is uncertain. The V gene lost 0 bases and the J gene lost 8 bases, with 11 bases spanning the gap. The length of the CDR3 is 14 residues. CDR3 coding DNA: TGTGCCAGCAGTTACTCAGCAGGGAGCGATGAGCAGTTCTTC. Translation gives CASSYSAGSDEQFF.

Regarding this clone: Other DNA sequences within the sample encode an identical CDR3. The gene calls are TRBV6-6 and TRBJ2-7; 7 nucleotides agree with TRBD1. Germline CDR1 is MNHNY and CDR2 is SVGAGI (reference sequence). The CDR3 length is 13 residues. The J segment lost 6 bases and the V segment lost 0 bases, leaving 2 bases of the junction unmatched. CDR3 nucleotide sequence: TGTGCCAGCAGTTACTCTTCAGGGGGCGAGCAGTACTTC. This encodes CASSYSSGGEQYF.

Comment on this clone: Other DNA sequences of this sample code for an identical CDR3. The chain has TRBV13 and TRBJ1-2, with D perhaps matching TRBD1 (5 bases). This CDR3 spans 14 amino acids. Germline V CDR1 and CDR2: PRHDT, FYEKMQ (reference sequence). The V gene lost 1 base and the J gene lost 3 bases, with 9 bases spanning the gap. For the CDR3, the DNA is TGTGCCAGCAGCTTAGCAGGGAGCGACTATGGCTACACCTTC. This encodes CASSLAGSDYGYTF.

This chain links TRBV19 with TRBJ1-1, with D uncertain. The V gene's germline CDR1 is LNHDA and CDR2 SQIVND (reference sequence). V was clipped by 7 bases and J by 7 bases, with 19 bases between them. The CDR3 is made up of 14 amino acids. The CDR3, as DNA: TGTGCCAGTACCTCTCGGACGGCGGAGATTGAAGCTTTCTTT. This codes for CASTSRTAEIEAFF.

The chain uses TRBV7-9 and TRBJ2-5; 13 bases are shared with TRBD2. The V gene end was trimmed by 2 bases and the J gene end by 5 bases; junction bases not matched to a gene: 2. The CDR3 is 15 residues long. The germline gives CDR1 SEHNR, CDR2 FQNEAQ (reference sequence). The CDR3 sequence is CASSLQLAGGETQYF. The DNA for the CDR3 is TGTGCCAGCAGCTTACAACTAGCGGGAGGGGAGACCCAGTACTTC.

Only one count was recorded for this clone. The chain has TRBV28 and TRBJ1-6; the D gene is possibly TRBD1 (6 bases). CDR1 and CDR2 (germline): MDHEN, SYDVKM. The CDR3 has 12 residues. V was clipped by 7 bases and J by 14 bases, with 15 bases between them. The CDR3 here is CASTRRGLTLHF. DNA for the CDR3: TGTGCCAGCACTCGACGGGGGCTCACCCTCCACTTT.

The gene calls are TRBV27 and TRBJ2-3; D is possibly TRBD1 (6 bases). V was shortened by 4 bases and J by 0 bases, with 11 bases between the two germline ends. Germline CDR1 and CDR2: MNHEY and SMNVEV (reference sequence). The CDR3 has 15 amino acids. In DNA form, the CDR3 reads TGTGCCAGCAGTTCAGAACAGGGAAGCACAGATACGCAGTATTTT. Translated, it gives CASSSEQGSTDTQYF.

The rearrangement links TRBV7-9 to TRBJ2-6, with D possibly matching TRBD1 (6 bases). The CDR3 runs 18 residues. Deletions cut 5 bases from V and 0 bases from J, with 17 bases between. Per germline, CDR1 SEHNR and CDR2 FQNEAQ (reference sequence). The CDR3 DNA reads TGTGCCAGCAGCAAGACGGTACAGGACAGCTCTGGGGCCAACGTCCTGACTTTC. It specifies CASSKTVQDSSGANVLTF.

The chain links TRBV4-1 to TRBJ2-3; D may match TRBD1 or TRBD2 (5 bases each). The V end was cut by 1 base, the J end by 6 bases, with 20 bases between. This CDR3 region has 17 residues. The germline gives CDR1 MGHRA, CDR2 YSYEKL. The CDR3 nucleotides read TGCGCCAGCAGCCAAGTTATGCTTGGGGGTATTCCCGATACGCAGTATTTT. Translated: CASSQVMLGGIPDTQYF.

The rearrangement uses TRBV7-9 and TRBJ2-3; no clear D gene. This CDR3 is built from 15 residues. The germline gives CDR1 SEHNR, CDR2 FQNEAQ (reference sequence). V dropped 4 bases and J dropped 2 bases, with 13 bases sitting between them. CDR3 region: CASSSTLEATDTQYF. CDR3 sequence (DNA): TGTGCCAGCAGCTCGACTTTGGAAGCCACAGATACGCAGTATTTT.

The chain employs TRBV7-9 and TRBJ1-2, with D uncertain. V was trimmed by 1 base and J by 6 bases, leaving 12 bases between them. The CDR3 is made up of 14 amino acids. Germline CDR1 is SEHNR and CDR2 is FQNEAQ (reference sequence). This CDR3 reads CASSLVGEVHGYTF. CDR3 in DNA: TGTGCCAGCAGCTTAGTTGGGGAAGTCCATGGCTACACCTTC.

This chain connects TRBV28 to TRBJ1-2; 10 bases are shared with TRBD1. The ends lost 5 bases at V and 4 bases at J; junction bases unmatched: 4. Germline CDR1 and CDR2: MDHEN and SYDVKM. CDR3 length: 14 residues. CDR3 protein: CASSPTGGGYGYTF. DNA for the CDR3: TGTGCCAGCAGTCCGACAGGGGGCGGCTATGGCTACACCTTC.

The J gene is TRBJ1-1, the V gene TRBV10-2; D remains ambiguous. Between the trimmed V and J ends, which lost 1 base and 4 bases, there was a span of 7 bases. Germline CDR1 reads WSHSY; CDR2 reads SAAADI. CDR3 size: 13 residues. CDR3: CASSEWEGTEAFF. DNA of the CDR3: TGCGCCAGCAGTGAGTGGGAGGGCACTGAAGCTTTCTTT.

This chain links TRBV4-1 with TRBJ2-1; the D is unclear. Germline V CDR1 and CDR2: MGHRA, YSYEKL. Trimming took 0 bases from V and 7 from J, leaving 13 bases between them. The CDR3 covers 15 residues. DNA for the CDR3: TGCGCCAGCAGCCAAGATGGTTCCTGGGGTAATGAGCAGTTCTTC. This sequence encodes CASSQDGSWGNEQFF.